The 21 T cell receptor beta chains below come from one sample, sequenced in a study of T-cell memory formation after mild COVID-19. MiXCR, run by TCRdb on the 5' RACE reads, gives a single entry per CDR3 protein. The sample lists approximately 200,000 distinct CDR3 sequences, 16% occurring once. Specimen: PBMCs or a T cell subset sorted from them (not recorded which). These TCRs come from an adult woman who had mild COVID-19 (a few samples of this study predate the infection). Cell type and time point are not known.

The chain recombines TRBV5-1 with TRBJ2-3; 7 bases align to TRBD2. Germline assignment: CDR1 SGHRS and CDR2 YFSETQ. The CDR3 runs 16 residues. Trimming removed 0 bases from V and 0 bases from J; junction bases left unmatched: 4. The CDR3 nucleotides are TGCGCCAGCAGCTTGGCCTTGGGGGGGAGCACAGATACGCAGTATTTT. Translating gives CASSLALGGSTDTQYF.

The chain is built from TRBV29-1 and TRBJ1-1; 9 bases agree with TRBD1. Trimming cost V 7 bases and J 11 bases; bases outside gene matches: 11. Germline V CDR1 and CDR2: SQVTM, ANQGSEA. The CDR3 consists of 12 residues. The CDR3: CSDVTGGARAFF. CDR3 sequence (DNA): TGCAGCGACGTTACAGGGGGCGCACGGGCTTTCTTT.

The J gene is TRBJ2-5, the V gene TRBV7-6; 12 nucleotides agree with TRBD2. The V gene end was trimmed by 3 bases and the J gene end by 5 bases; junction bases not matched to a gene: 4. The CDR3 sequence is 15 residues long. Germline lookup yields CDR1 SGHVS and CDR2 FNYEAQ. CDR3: CASSLLAGGIETQYF. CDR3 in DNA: TGTGCCAGCAGCTTGCTAGCGGGGGGGATCGAGACCCAGTACTTC.

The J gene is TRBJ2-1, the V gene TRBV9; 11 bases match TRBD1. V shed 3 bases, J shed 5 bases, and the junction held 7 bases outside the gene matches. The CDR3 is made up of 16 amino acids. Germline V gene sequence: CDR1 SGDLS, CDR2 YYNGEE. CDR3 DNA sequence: TGTGCCAGCAGCGGGATTGGGACAGGGGGGAACAATGAGCAGTTCTTC. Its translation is CASSGIGTGGNNEQFF.

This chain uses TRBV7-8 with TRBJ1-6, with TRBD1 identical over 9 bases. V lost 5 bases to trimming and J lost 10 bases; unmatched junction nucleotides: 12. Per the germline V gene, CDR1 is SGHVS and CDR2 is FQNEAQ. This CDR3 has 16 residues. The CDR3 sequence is CASSTVLDRGGSPLHF. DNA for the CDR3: TGTGCCAGCAGCACGGTTTTGGACAGGGGTGGATCACCCCTCCACTTT.

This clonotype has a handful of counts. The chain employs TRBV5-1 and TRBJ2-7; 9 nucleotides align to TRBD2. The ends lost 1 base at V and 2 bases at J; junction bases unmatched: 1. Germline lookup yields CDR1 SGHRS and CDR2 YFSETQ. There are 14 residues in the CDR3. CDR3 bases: TGCGCCAGCAGCTTGCAGCGGGGGGCCTACGAGCAGTACTTC. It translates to CASSLQRGAYEQYF.

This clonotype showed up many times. CDR3 residues: CASSYYSPASTINRRMNTEAFF. CDR3 nucleotide sequence: TGTGCCAGCAGTTACTACAGCCCGGCGAGCACCATAAACAGGCGAATGAACACTGAAGCTTTCTTT. The chain joins TRBV6-6 to TRBJ1-1; maybe TRBD1 (5 bases). The germline V gene has CDR1 MNHNY and CDR2 SVGAGI (reference sequence). The V end was cut by 1 base, the J end by 0 bases, with 30 bases between. The CDR3 is 22 amino acids.

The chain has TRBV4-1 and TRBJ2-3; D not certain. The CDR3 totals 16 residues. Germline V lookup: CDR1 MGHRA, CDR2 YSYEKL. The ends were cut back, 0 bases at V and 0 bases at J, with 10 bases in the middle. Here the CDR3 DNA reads TGCGCCAGCAGCCAAGATTTAGTCAGGAGCACAGATACGCAGTATTTT. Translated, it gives CASSQDLVRSTDTQYF.

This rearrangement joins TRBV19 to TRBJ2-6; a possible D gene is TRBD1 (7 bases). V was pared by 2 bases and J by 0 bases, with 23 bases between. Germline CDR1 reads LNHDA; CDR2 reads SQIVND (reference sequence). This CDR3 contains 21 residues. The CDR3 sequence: CASSIFLSQGGMVSGANVLTF. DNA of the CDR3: TGTGCCAGTAGTATATTTCTCTCGCAGGGGGGAATGGTCTCTGGGGCCAACGTCCTGACTTTC.

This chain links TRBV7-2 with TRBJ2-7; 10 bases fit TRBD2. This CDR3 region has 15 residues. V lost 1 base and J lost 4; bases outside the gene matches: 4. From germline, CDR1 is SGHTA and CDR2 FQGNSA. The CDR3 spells CASSLDLAGAYEQYF. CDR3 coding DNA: TGTGCCAGCAGCTTAGACCTAGCGGGGGCGTACGAGCAGTACTTC. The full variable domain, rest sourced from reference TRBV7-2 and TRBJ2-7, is GAGVSQSPSNKVTEKGKDVELRCDPISGHTALYWYRQSLGQGLEFLIYFQGNSAPDKSGLPSDRFSAERTGGSVSTLTIQRTQQEDSAVYLCASSLDLAGAYEQYFGPGTRLTVT.

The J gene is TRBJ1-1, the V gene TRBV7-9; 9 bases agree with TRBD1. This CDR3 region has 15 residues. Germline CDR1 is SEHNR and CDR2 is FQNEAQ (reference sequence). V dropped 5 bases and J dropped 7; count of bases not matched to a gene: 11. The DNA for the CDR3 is TGTGCCAGCAGCCTAGGGGGACAGGGTCGGGGTGAAGCTTTCTTT. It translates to CASSLGGQGRGEAFF.

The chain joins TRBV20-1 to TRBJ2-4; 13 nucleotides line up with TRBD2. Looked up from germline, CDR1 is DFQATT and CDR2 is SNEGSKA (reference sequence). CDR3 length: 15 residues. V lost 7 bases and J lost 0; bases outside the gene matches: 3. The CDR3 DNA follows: TGCAGTGTCGGGACTAGCGGGATAGCCAAAAACATTCAGTACTTC. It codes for CSVGTSGIAKNIQYF.

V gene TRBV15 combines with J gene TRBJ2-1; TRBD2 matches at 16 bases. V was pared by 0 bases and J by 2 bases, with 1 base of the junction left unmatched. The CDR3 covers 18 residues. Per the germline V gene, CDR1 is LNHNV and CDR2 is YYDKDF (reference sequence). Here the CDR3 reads CATSRDGTSGGAYNEQFF. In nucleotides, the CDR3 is TGTGCCACCAGCAGAGATGGGACTAGCGGGGGGGCCTACAATGAGCAGTTCTTC.

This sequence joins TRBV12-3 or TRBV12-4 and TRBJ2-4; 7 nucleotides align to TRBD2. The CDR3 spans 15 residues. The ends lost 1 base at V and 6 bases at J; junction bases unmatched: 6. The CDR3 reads CASSLVGGRSNIQYF. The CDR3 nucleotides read TGTGCCAGCAGTTTAGTTGGCGGGAGATCAAACATTCAGTACTTC.

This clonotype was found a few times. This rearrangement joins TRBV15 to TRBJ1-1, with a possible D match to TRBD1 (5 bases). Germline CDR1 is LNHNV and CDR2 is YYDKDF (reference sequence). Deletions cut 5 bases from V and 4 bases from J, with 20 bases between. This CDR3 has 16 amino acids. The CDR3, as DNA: TGTGCCACCAGCTGGGGGATGGGCAGCTATAGCACTGAAGCTTTCTTT. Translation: CATSWGMGSYSTEAFF.

In DNA form, the CDR3 reads TGTGCCAGCAGCGCCCACCTAAAAACGGGTAGCGGTGTTTACAATGAGCAGTTCTTC. Its protein is CASSAHLKTGSGVYNEQFF. The rearrangement joins TRBV9 to TRBJ2-1; D is perhaps TRBD2 (6 bases). The CDR3 has 19 amino acids. V lost 3 bases and J 4 bases, leaving 26 bases between the germline ends. The V gene's germline CDR1 is SGDLS and CDR2 YYNGEE.

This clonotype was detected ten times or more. CDR3 protein: CASGEETQYF. The CDR3 DNA follows: TGTGCCAGCGGTGAAGAGACCCAGTACTTC. The J gene is TRBJ2-5, the V gene TRBV5-4, with unresolved D. CDR1 and CDR2 from the germline V gene are SGHNT and YYREEE (reference sequence). V was trimmed by 7 bases and J by 3 bases, leaving 4 bases between them. This CDR3 contains 10 residues.

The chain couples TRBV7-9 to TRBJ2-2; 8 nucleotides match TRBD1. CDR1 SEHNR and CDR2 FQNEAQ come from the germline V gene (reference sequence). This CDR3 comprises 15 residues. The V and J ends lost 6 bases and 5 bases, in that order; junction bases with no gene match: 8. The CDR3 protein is CASRRGQGWTGELFF. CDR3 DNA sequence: TGTGCCAGCAGGCGCGGACAGGGTTGGACCGGGGAGCTGTTTTTT.

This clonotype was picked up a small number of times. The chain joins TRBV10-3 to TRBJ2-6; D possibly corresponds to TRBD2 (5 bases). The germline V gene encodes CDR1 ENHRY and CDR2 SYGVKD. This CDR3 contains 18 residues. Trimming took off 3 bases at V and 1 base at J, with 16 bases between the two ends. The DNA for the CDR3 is TGTGCCATCAGTGACCACCGCGAGAGGGCTTCTGGGGCCAACGTCCTGACTTTC. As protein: CAISDHRERASGANVLTF.

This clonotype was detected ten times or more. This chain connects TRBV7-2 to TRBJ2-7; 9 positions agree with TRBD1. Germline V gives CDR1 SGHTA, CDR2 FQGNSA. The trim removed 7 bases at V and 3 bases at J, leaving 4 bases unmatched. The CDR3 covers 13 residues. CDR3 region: CASTGTGRYEQYF. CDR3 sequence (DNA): TGTGCCAGCACCGGGACAGGGCGCTACGAGCAGTACTTC.

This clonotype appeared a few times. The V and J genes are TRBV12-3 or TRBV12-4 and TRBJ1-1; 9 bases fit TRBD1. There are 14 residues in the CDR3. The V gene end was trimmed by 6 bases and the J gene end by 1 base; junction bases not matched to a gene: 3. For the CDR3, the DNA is TGTGCCAGCAGGGACAGGGGAGAGAACACTGAAGCTTTCTTT. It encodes CASRDRGENTEAFF.